A selection of T cell receptor beta chains follows, all from one sample in a study of blood T cells in healthy people across ages. Via MiXCR, TCRdb re-called the 5' RACE reads, giving one row per CDR3 protein. The data contain 1.5 million to 1.8 million distinct CDR3 sequences, approximately 43% of them singletons. Sequencing was done on a sample of blood. Receptors were obtained from a woman aged 18-30 years in good health. Both conserved end residues are part of each CDR3. Each record gives: J gene, V gene, clone size, D gene, CDR3 protein, CDR3 DNA. A D gene is named only where the DNA matches it firmly. Expanded clones get a size class; other rows say once, few or many, or leave the size out.

J gene: TRBJ2-1; V gene: TRBV10-2; clone size: NA; D gene: NA; CDR3 protein: CASTTFSYNEQFF; CDR3 DNA: TGCGCCAGCACTACTTTCTCCTACAATGAGCAGTTCTTC
J gene: TRBJ2-3; V gene: TRBV4-3; clone size: NA; D gene: TRBD2; CDR3 protein: CASSPRSWTSPGRDTQYF; CDR3 DNA: TGCGCCAGCAGCCCCCGAAGTTGGACTAGCCCAGGACGAGATACGCAGTATTTT
J gene: TRBJ2-3; V gene: TRBV20-1; clone size: NA; D gene: NA; CDR3 protein: CSARGLPGHRTDTQYF; CDR3 DNA: TGCAGTGCTAGAGGTCTCCCGGGACATCGCACAGATACGCAGTATTTT
J gene: TRBJ2-1; V gene: TRBV11-2; clone size: once; D gene: TRBD2; CDR3 protein: CASSSVAGARNEQFF; CDR3 DNA: TGTGCCAGCAGCTCCGTAGCGGGGGCCCGGAATGAGCAGTTCTTC
J gene: TRBJ1-1; V gene: TRBV7-2; clone size: few; D gene: NA; CDR3 protein: CASSLAWGAEAFF; CDR3 DNA: TGTGCCAGCAGCCTCGCTTGGGGGGCTGAAGCTTTCTTT
J gene: TRBJ2-1; V gene: TRBV4-3; clone size: NA; D gene: TRBD2; CDR3 protein: CASSQEWSGGAIEQFF; CDR3 DNA: TGCGCCAGCAGCCAAGAGTGGAGCGGGGGGGCCATTGAGCAGTTCTTC
J gene: TRBJ1-2; V gene: TRBV7-9; clone size: NA; D gene: NA; CDR3 protein: CASSLFVGYGYTF; CDR3 DNA: TGTGCCAGCAGCTTATTCGTTGGATATGGCTACACCTTC
J gene: TRBJ2-5; V gene: TRBV27; clone size: NA; D gene: TRBD1; CDR3 protein: CASSYGTGIAETQYF; CDR3 DNA: TGTGCCAGCAGTTACGGGACAGGGATTGCAGAGACCCAGTACTTC
J gene: TRBJ2-6; V gene: TRBV21-1; clone size: once; D gene: NA; CDR3 protein: CASSTDRACSGANVLTF; CDR3 DNA: TGTGCCAGCAGCACGGACAGGGCGTGCTCTGGGGCCAACGTCCTGACTTTC
J gene: TRBJ1-1; V gene: TRBV20-1; clone size: few; D gene: NA; CDR3 protein: CSARVRNGNTEAFF; CDR3 DNA: TGCAGTGCTAGAGTGCGAAATGGGAACACTGAAGCTTTCTTT
J gene: TRBJ1-6; V gene: TRBV12-3/TRBV12-4; clone size: NA; D gene: TRBD1; CDR3 protein: CASSLGQVFPLHF; CDR3 DNA: TGTGCCAGCAGTTTGGGACAGGTCTTTCCCCTCCACTTT
J gene: TRBJ2-7; V gene: TRBV25-1; clone size: many; D gene: TRBD2; CDR3 protein: CASSEMTSGRYEQYF; CDR3 DNA: TGTGCCAGCAGTGAGATGACTAGCGGAAGGTACGAGCAGTACTTC
J gene: TRBJ2-3; V gene: TRBV5-1; clone size: few; D gene: NA; CDR3 protein: CASSLYGATTDTQYF; CDR3 DNA: TGCGCCAGCAGCTTATACGGGGCTACCACAGATACGCAGTATTTT
J gene: TRBJ2-2; V gene: TRBV9; clone size: NA; D gene: NA; CDR3 protein: CASSVALDYTNTGELFF; CDR3 DNA: TGTGCCAGCAGCGTAGCTCTGGACTATACGAACACCGGGGAGCTGTTTTTT
J gene: TRBJ2-3; V gene: TRBV6-2/TRBV6-3; clone size: NA; D gene: NA; CDR3 protein: CASSYSADSTDTQYF; CDR3 DNA: TGTGCCAGCAGTTACTCTGCGGATAGCACAGATACGCAGTATTTT
J gene: TRBJ2-5; V gene: TRBV9; clone size: NA; D gene: TRBD1; CDR3 protein: CASSVDGTGDLETQYF; CDR3 DNA: TGTGCCAGCAGCGTAGATGGGACAGGGGATCTCGAGACCCAGTACTTC
J gene: TRBJ1-1; V gene: TRBV7-9; clone size: few; D gene: NA; CDR3 protein: CASRSNSGPQDTEAFF; CDR3 DNA: TGTGCCAGCAGATCTAATTCCGGACCTCAGGACACTGAAGCTTTCTTT
J gene: TRBJ2-5; V gene: TRBV7-6; clone size: many; D gene: NA; CDR3 protein: CASSLARQETQYF; CDR3 DNA: TGTGCCAGCAGCTTAGCGCGGCAAGAGACCCAGTACTTC
J gene: TRBJ1-1; V gene: TRBV9; clone size: few; D gene: NA; CDR3 protein: CASSTQGFLDTEAFF; CDR3 DNA: TGTGCCAGCAGCACTCAGGGGTTTTTGGACACTGAAGCTTTCTTT
J gene: TRBJ2-1; V gene: TRBV5-1; clone size: NA; D gene: NA; CDR3 protein: CASSSDLMRVYNEQFF; CDR3 DNA: TGCGCCAGCAGCTCCGACCTCATGCGGGTCTACAATGAGCAGTTCTTC
J gene: TRBJ2-5; V gene: TRBV21-1; clone size: NA; D gene: NA; CDR3 protein: CASSKTRASQGDNKQYF; CDR3 DNA: TGTGCCAGCAGCAAAACCAGGGCTAGCCAGGGCGACAACAAGCAGTACTTC
J gene: TRBJ1-4; V gene: TRBV4-3; clone size: NA; D gene: NA; CDR3 protein: CASSQGMVGEKLFF; CDR3 DNA: TGCGCCAGCAGCCAAGGGATGGTAGGAGAAAAACTGTTTTTT
J gene: TRBJ2-1; V gene: TRBV28; clone size: NA; D gene: TRBD2; CDR3 protein: CASSSPSIRLAGGRETQFF; CDR3 DNA: TGTGCCAGCAGTTCACCAAGCATTCGACTAGCGGGAGGCCGGGAGACCCAGTTCTTC
J gene: TRBJ2-6; V gene: TRBV30; clone size: NA; D gene: NA; CDR3 protein: CACLAAPGANVLTF; CDR3 DNA: TGTGCCTGTTTAGCGGCTCCGGGGGCCAACGTCCTGACTTTC
J gene: TRBJ2-1; V gene: TRBV11-1; clone size: NA; D gene: TRBD2; CDR3 protein: CASSPVYPSGSSYNEQLF; CDR3 DNA: TGTGCCAGCAGCCCAGTTTACCCTAGCGGGAGCTCCTACAATGAGCAGCTCTTC
J gene: TRBJ2-7; V gene: TRBV12-3/TRBV12-4; clone size: once; D gene: TRBD2; CDR3 protein: CASSLYIAGGRNEQYF; CDR3 DNA: TGTGCCAGCAGTTTATATATAGCGGGAGGGCGCAATGAGCAGTACTTC
J gene: TRBJ1-1; V gene: TRBV6-5; clone size: NA; D gene: NA; CDR3 protein: CASIGIEAFF; CDR3 DNA: TGTGCCAGCATAGGGATCGAAGCTTTCTTT
J gene: TRBJ2-2; V gene: TRBV2; clone size: few; D gene: NA; CDR3 protein: CASIKGDTGELFF; CDR3 DNA: TGTGCCAGCATCAAAGGGGACACCGGGGAGCTGTTTTTT
J gene: TRBJ2-1; V gene: TRBV28; clone size: NA; D gene: TRBD1; CDR3 protein: CASSSTGDVHNEQFF; CDR3 DNA: TGTGCCAGCAGCTCTACAGGGGACGTCCACAATGAGCAGTTCTTC
J gene: TRBJ1-1; V gene: TRBV20-1; clone size: few; D gene: TRBD1; CDR3 protein: CSASPPGQGRAEAFF; CDR3 DNA: TGCAGTGCTTCGCCTCCCGGACAGGGGAGGGCTGAAGCTTTCTTT
J gene: TRBJ2-7; V gene: TRBV29-1; clone size: NA; D gene: NA; CDR3 protein: CSVRDGAEQYF; CDR3 DNA: TGCAGCGTTCGGGACGGCGCCGAGCAGTACTTC
J gene: TRBJ1-5; V gene: TRBV20-1; clone size: few; D gene: NA; CDR3 protein: CSARRQVGSQAPQHF; CDR3 DNA: TGCAGTGCTAGACGCCAGGTGGGCAGCCAGGCGCCCCAGCATTTT
J gene: TRBJ2-3; V gene: TRBV7-8; clone size: NA; D gene: NA; CDR3 protein: CASSPDYLGTDTQYF; CDR3 DNA: TGTGCCAGCAGCCCCGACTACTTAGGCACAGATACGCAGTATTTT
J gene: TRBJ2-1; V gene: TRBV6-6; clone size: NA; D gene: TRBD2; CDR3 protein: CASSYPSGGPNEQFF; CDR3 DNA: TGTGCCAGCAGTTACCCCAGCGGGGGCCCCAATGAGCAGTTCTTC
J gene: TRBJ2-7; V gene: TRBV5-1; clone size: NA; D gene: TRBD2; CDR3 protein: CASSYLNTSGETAGYEQYF; CDR3 DNA: TGCGCCAGCAGCTATTTGAATACTAGCGGGGAAACGGCGGGCTACGAGCAGTACTTC
J gene: TRBJ2-3; V gene: TRBV7-2; clone size: few; D gene: NA; CDR3 protein: CASSLVEGVADTQYF; CDR3 DNA: TGTGCCAGCAGCTTAGTCGAAGGCGTCGCAGATACGCAGTATTTT
J gene: TRBJ2-7; V gene: TRBV28; clone size: NA; D gene: TRBD1; CDR3 protein: CASSLSDRGGPLEQYF; CDR3 DNA: TGTGCCAGCAGTCTCAGCGACAGGGGGGGACCTTTAGAGCAGTACTTC
J gene: TRBJ2-1; V gene: TRBV12-3/TRBV12-4; clone size: NA; D gene: TRBD2; CDR3 protein: CASRFSLAGVNERFF; CDR3 DNA: TGTGCCAGCCGCTTCTCACTAGCGGGGGTTAATGAGCGGTTCTTC
J gene: TRBJ1-5; V gene: TRBV7-8; clone size: few; D gene: TRBD1; CDR3 protein: CASSPLRTGSNQPQHF; CDR3 DNA: TGTGCCAGCAGCCCACTCAGGACAGGGAGCAATCAGCCCCAGCATTTT
J gene: TRBJ2-4; V gene: TRBV20-1; clone size: NA; D gene: NA; CDR3 protein: CSAHAQGKAKNIQYF; CDR3 DNA: TGCAGTGCTCATGCACAGGGAAAGGCCAAAAACATTCAGTACTTC
J gene: TRBJ2-3; V gene: TRBV29-1; clone size: many; D gene: NA; CDR3 protein: CSVARGTDTQYF; CDR3 DNA: TGCAGCGTTGCAAGGGGCACAGATACGCAGTATTTT